This T cell receptor (beta chain) was captured in a study of blood T cell repertoires in COVID-19. Study information: There were acute and convalescent COVID-19 samples, and they came from the United States, Italy and Spain.

Repertoires were generated with immunoSEQ multiplex PCR, while TCRdb's copy carries only in-frame clones and drops some. The table has about 140,000 clones, just under 90% seen once. V lost 5 bases and J lost 0, with 15 bases in between. CDR1 and CDR2 (germline): SGHRS, YFSETQ. The CDR3 extends over 16 amino acids. The rearrangement uses TRBV5-1 and TRBJ2-4; D is ambiguous. This sequence was found in a woman in her fifties or sixties with active or convalescent COVID-19. The sequenced material came from peripheral blood. This chain's CDR3 is CASSYRLALAKNIQYF. The CDR3 DNA reads TGCGCCAGCAGTTACCGACTCGCCTTAGCCAAAAACATTCAGTACTTC.